Listed here are 20 T cell receptor beta chains from one sample, sequenced in a study of blood T cell repertoires in COVID-19. Assay: immunoSEQ multiplex PCR; the TCRdb copy retains only in-frame clones and omits some. In the table there are more than 150,000 clones, around 91% of which are singletons. Sequencing was done on a sample of peripheral blood. These receptor sequences come from a man aged 50-60 years with acute or convalescent COVID-19.

This chain joins TRBV24-1 and TRBJ2-2; 8 positions agree with TRBD1. With 5 bases clipped from V and 2 bases from J, the junction kept 9 bases outside the gene matches. CDR3 length: 17 residues. The germline gives CDR1 KGHDR, CDR2 SFDVKD. For the CDR3, the DNA is TGTGCCACCAGTGTCGAGACAGGGGCCGAAAACACCGGGGAGCTGTTTTTT. Amino acid sequence: CATSVETGAENTGELFF.

The rearrangement joins TRBV9 to TRBJ2-2; D not certain. The CDR3 length is 13 residues. V lost 3 bases, J lost 6 bases, and 9 bases lay in between. The germline CDR1 and CDR2 sequences are SGDLS and YYNGEE. As DNA, the CDR3 is TGTGCCAGCAGCGCCAGACAACCCGGGGAGCTGTTTTTT. Amino acid sequence: CASSARQPGELFF.

This rearrangement joins TRBV10-3 to TRBJ1-4; no reliable D call. There are 13 residues in the CDR3. CDR1 is ENHRY and CDR2 is SYGVKD in the germline V gene. The V and J ends lost 2 bases and 6 bases respectively, with 7 bases between them. The CDR3 spells CAISEPGYEKLFF. The CDR3 nucleotides read TGTGCCATCAGTGAGCCGGGGTATGAAAAACTGTTTTTT.

This clone turned up a few times. The V call is TRBV3-1 (or the pseudogene TRBV3-2), the J call TRBJ1-6; D is undetermined. Looked up from germline, CDR1 is LGHDT and CDR2 is YNNKEL (reference sequence). CDR3 size: 13 residues. V was shortened by 3 bases and J by 5 bases, with 5 bases between the two germline ends. The CDR3 sequence is CASSQTNNSPLHF. The CDR3 bases are TGTGCCAGCAGCCAGACTAATAATTCACCCCTCCACTTT.

The chain carries TRBV28 and TRBJ1-1; tentatively, D is TRBD1 (6 bases). V was cut by 5 bases and J by 6 bases, with 10 bases left in between. CDR1 and CDR2 (germline): MDHEN, SYDVKM. The CDR3 extends over 12 amino acids. The CDR3 region is CASSTDSPEAFF. The CDR3 nucleotides are TGTGCCAGCAGTACGGACAGCCCTGAAGCTTTCTTT.

V usage is TRBV28 and J usage is TRBJ2-1, with 10 bases identical to TRBD1. V lost 4 bases and J lost 6; bases outside the gene matches: 0. This CDR3 has 13 residues. Germline CDR1 reads MDHEN; CDR2 reads SYDVKM. CDR3 in DNA: TGTGCCAGCAGTTGGGACAGGGGCAATGAGCAGTTCTTC. Its translation: CASSWDRGNEQFF.

This clone was recorded only once. The rearrangement uses TRBV19 and TRBJ2-2; TRBD1 matches at 8 bases. Germline loops: CDR1 LNHDA, CDR2 SQIVND (reference sequence). The CDR3 runs to 14 residues. Trimming took 10 bases from V and 3 from J; bases not matched to a gene: 7. Here the CDR3 reads CATYTTGDTGELFF. The CDR3 nucleotides are TGTGCCACCTATACGACAGGGGACACCGGGGAGCTGTTTTTT. The entire variable domain, with the rest obtained from reference TRBV19 and TRBJ2-2, is as follows: DGGITQSPKYLFRKEGQNVTLSCEQNLNHDAMYWYRQDPGQGLRLIYYSQIVNDFQKGDIAEGYSVSREKKESFPLTVTSAQKNPTAFYLCATYTTGDTGELFFGEGSRLTVL.

The rearrangement uses TRBV18 and TRBJ2-7; 7 bases agree with TRBD1. The J segment lost 1 base and the V segment lost 6 bases, leaving 3 bases of the junction unmatched. Per the germline V gene, CDR1 is KGHSH and CDR2 is LQKENI. This CDR3 comprises 13 residues. In DNA form, the CDR3 reads TGTGCCAGCTCGGGACAGAATTCCTACGAGCAGTACTTC. It encodes CASSGQNSYEQYF.

The chain recombines TRBV7-3 with TRBJ1-1, with D uncertain. The CDR3 has 13 amino acids. Trimming took off 2 bases at V and 7 bases at J, with 11 bases between the two ends. The germline V gene encodes CDR1 SGHTA and CDR2 FQGTGA. This CDR3 reads CASSLSPGVEAFF. The CDR3 DNA reads TGTGCCAGCAGCTTATCTCCCGGAGTTGAAGCTTTCTTT.

CDR3 DNA: TGCAGTGCGCTAGCGGGAGAGACCCAGTACTTC. It specifies CSALAGETQYF. J is TRBJ2-5 and V is TRBV20-1; 8 nucleotides agree with TRBD2. This CDR3 comprises 11 residues. Germline V CDR1 and CDR2: DFQATT, SNEGSKA (reference sequence). The V and J ends lost 6 bases and 4 bases, in that order; junction bases with no gene match: 1.

This chain uses TRBV7-6 with TRBJ2-7, with 7 nucleotides matching TRBD1. Germline V CDR1 and CDR2: SGHVS, FNYEAQ. The CDR3 has 14 amino acids. The trim removed 2 bases at V and 3 bases at J, leaving 4 bases unmatched. The CDR3 here is CASSLTGEHYEQYF. In DNA, the CDR3 is TGTGCCAGCAGCTTAACAGGGGAGCACTACGAGCAGTACTTC. The full variable domain, in which reference TRBV7-6 and TRBJ2-7 provide the parts outside the CDR3, is GAGVSQSPRYKVTKRGQDVALRCDPISGHVSLYWYRQALGQGPEFLTYFNYEAQQDKSGLPNDRFSAERPEGSISTLTIQRTEQRDSAMYRCASSLTGEHYEQYFGPGTRLTVT.

The rearrangement uses TRBV6-6 and TRBJ1-5, with a weak D call TRBD1 (5 bases). Germline V CDR1 and CDR2: MNHNY, SVGAGI (reference sequence). Between the trimmed V and J ends, which lost 10 bases and 0 bases, there was a span of 10 bases. The CDR3 is 13 amino acids. Here the CDR3 DNA reads TGTGCCATTCGGGGGAATAGCAATCAGCCCCAGCATTTT. It encodes CAIRGNSNQPQHF.

V is TRBV6-5 and J is TRBJ2-1; weak D call: TRBD1 (5 bases). Germline assignment: CDR1 MNHEY and CDR2 SVGAGI. The V gene lost 7 bases and the J gene lost 6 bases, with 13 bases spanning the gap. The CDR3 length is 13 residues. CDR3 sequence: CASIKRGINEQFF. The CDR3 nucleotides read TGTGCCAGCATCAAAAGGGGAATCAATGAGCAGTTCTTC.

The chain recombines TRBV19 with TRBJ2-2; 9 bases agree with TRBD2. The ends lost 3 bases at V and 2 bases at J; junction bases unmatched: 7. The length of the CDR3 is 17 residues. Germline V gene sequence: CDR1 LNHDA, CDR2 SQIVND (reference sequence). CDR3: CASSIPGLAVNTGELFF. The CDR3 nucleotides read TGTGCCAGTAGTATCCCGGGACTAGCTGTTAACACCGGGGAGCTGTTTTTT.

This clone was picked up one time. The chain joins TRBV28 to TRBJ1-2, with D tentatively TRBD1 (6 bases). V was cut by 2 bases and J by 7 bases, with 11 bases left in between. CDR3 length: 13 amino acids. CDR1 and CDR2 from the germline V gene are MDHEN and SYDVKM. This CDR3 reads CASSLTGSSGYTF. CDR3 sequence (DNA): TGTGCCAGCAGTTTAACAGGGTCTTCTGGCTACACCTTC.

This clone was counted between two and nine times. This chain links TRBV29-1 with TRBJ1-1; 7 nucleotides align to TRBD1. This CDR3 region has 15 residues. V lost 3 bases, J lost 5 bases, and 12 bases stayed unmatched. Per the germline V gene, CDR1 is SQVTM and CDR2 is ANQGSEA. This CDR3 is CSVEVVLGGQTEAFF. The CDR3 nucleotides are TGCAGCGTTGAGGTTGTATTAGGGGGCCAGACTGAAGCTTTCTTT.

This chain joins TRBV7-8 and TRBJ2-5; a possible D gene is TRBD1 (5 bases). V was clipped by 1 base and J by 4 bases, with 10 bases between them. Germline CDR1 and CDR2: SGHVS and FQNEAQ. This CDR3 region has 14 residues. CDR3: CASSLGTSGETQYF. CDR3 nucleotide sequence: TGTGCCAGCAGCTTAGGGACATCGGGAGAGACCCAGTACTTC.

This sequence joins TRBV11-2 and TRBJ1-1, with D possibly being TRBD1 (6 bases). This CDR3 has 12 residues. Germline V CDR1 and CDR2: SGHAT, FQNNGV. V shed 6 bases and J shed 4 bases, with 9 bases lying between them. The CDR3 spells CASRGGATEAFF. The DNA for the CDR3 is TGTGCCAGCAGGGGGGGGGCCACTGAAGCTTTCTTT.

V and J are TRBV7-3 and TRBJ2-3; TRBD2 matches 11 bases. The CDR3 consists of 15 residues. Germline CDR1 reads SGHTA; CDR2 reads FQGTGA. Trimming took 1 base from V and 5 from J; bases not matched to a gene: 2. For the CDR3, the DNA is TGTGCCAGCAGCTTAATAGCGGGAGGGGTAGATACGCAGTATTTT. This encodes CASSLIAGGVDTQYF.

The chain is built from TRBV29-1 and TRBJ2-2, with 10 bases fitting TRBD2. CDR3 length: 14 amino acids. The germline V gene has CDR1 SQVTM and CDR2 ANQGSEA. V lost 7 bases and J lost 0; bases outside the gene matches: 2. CDR3 amino acids: CSAAGGANTGELFF. CDR3 DNA sequence: TGCAGCGCAGCGGGGGGGGCGAACACCGGGGAGCTGTTTTTT.